The subject of this entry is one T cell receptor beta chain. Its specificity is not known. The data derive from a study of blood T cells in healthy people across ages. In the study overall: For every two T cells, template switching captured about one barcoded beta molecule.

A J-beta primer mix and a sample-barcoded 5' primer were used in a second PCR of about 7 to 12 cycles. TCRdb reprocessed the 5' RACE reads via MiXCR and lists one record per CDR3 protein. The sample carries over 1.5 million distinct CDR3 sequences, about 50% recorded once. Trimming removed 5 bases at V and 6 bases at J, with 13 bases between. CDR3 length: 13 amino acids. Study results and limitations: A roughly linear age-dependent decrease characterized TCR beta diversity per million T cells.

The sequenced sample was blood. The V and J genes are TRBV12-3 or TRBV12-4 and TRBJ1-2; D might be TRBD1 (6 bases). This receptor was identified in a woman aged 35 to 49 in good health. The CDR3 loop is CASSEDSLNGYTF. CDR3 nucleotide sequence: TGTGCCAGCAGTGAGGACAGCCTCAATGGCTACACCTTC.